These T cell receptor beta chains were read from a single sample in a study of shared clonotypes between healthy human individuals. Method: immunoSEQ multiplex PCR; TCRdb's copy keeps in-frame clones and lacks some. This table has a few hundred thousand clones, roughly 78% appearing once. Sequenced material: PBMCs. Receptors originate from a middle-aged woman in good health. Some clones in this sample may be carry-over from other donors' samples. CDR3s include the opening cysteine and the closing phenylalanine or tryptophan. The order of the fields is clone size, V gene, J gene, D gene, CDR3 length, CDR3 DNA, CDR3 protein. The D gene is left open where the match is weak. Expanded clones get a size class; other rows say once, few or many, or leave the size out.

>.|TRBV28|TRBJ2-2|TRBD2|16
TGTGCCAGCAGTCCGTCGGGGGGGCGAGCCACCGGGGAGCTGTTTTTT
CASSPSGGRATGELFF
>.|TRBV11-2|TRBJ2-5|.|17
TGTGCCAGCAGCCGAAGAGGATCAACAGCAAACCAAGAGACCCAGTACTTC
CASSRRGSTANQETQYF
>.|TRBV7-9|TRBJ2-2|TRBD2|16
TGTGCCAGCAGCATGGCTAGCGGGAAGAACACCGGGGAGCTGTTTTTT
CASSMASGKNTGELFF
>.|TRBV28|TRBJ1-2|.|14
TGTGCCAGCAGTACCCTGGGAGTTGCTTATGGCTACACCTTC
CASSTLGVAYGYTF
>.|TRBV7-8|TRBJ2-1|.|14
TGTGCCAGCAGCTTAGGTCAGAACTACAATGAGCAGTTCTTC
CASSLGQNYNEQFF
>many|TRBV29-1|TRBJ2-1|.|15
TGCAGCGTTTCCCGTAGGGCGGAGGCCTATGGTGAGCAGTTCTTC
CSVSRRAEAYGEQFF
>.|TRBV11-2|TRBJ1-1|.|14
TGTGCCAGCAGCTGGGGACACTCGAACACTGAAGCTTTCTTT
CASSWGHSNTEAFF
>.|TRBV5-1|TRBJ2-7|.|14
TGCGCCAGCAGCTTGGGAACGGACGACTACGAGCAGTACTTC
CASSLGTDDYEQYF
>.|TRBV7-2|TRBJ2-1|TRBD2|14
TGTGCCAGCGCCCACGCGGGGGGCTACAATGAGCAGTTCTTC
CASAHAGGYNEQFF
>.|TRBV2|TRBJ1-5|TRBD1|15
TGTGCCAGCAGTCTCCAGGGGGCAAGCAATCAGCCCCAGCATTTT
CASSLQGASNQPQHF
>.|TRBV7-9|TRBJ2-5|TRBD1|16
TGTGCCAGCAGCCCTCCTCCCGGACAGGGGGGAGAGACCCAGTACTTC
CASSPPPGQGGETQYF
>.|TRBV28|TRBJ2-7|TRBD1|14
TGTGCCAGCAAATTCGGGGACAGCTACTACGAGCAGTACTTC
CASKFGDSYYEQYF
>.|TRBV10-3|TRBJ2-7|.|12
TGTGCCATCAAGACGGATACCTACGAGCAGTACTTC
CAIKTDTYEQYF
>.|TRBV4-1|TRBJ2-5|TRBD2|16
TGCGCCAGCAGCCAAGCGGCTAGCGGGGCCCAAGAGACCCAGTACTTC
CASSQAASGAQETQYF
>.|TRBV5-1|TRBJ2-3|TRBD2|16
TGCGCCAGCAGCTCAGGGACTAGCCTTGAAGGCGATACGCAGTATTTT
CASSSGTSLEGDTQYF
>.|TRBV18|TRBJ2-5|.|15
TGTGCCAGCTCACCACCGGGGCTAGCAGAGGAGACCCAGTACTTC
CASSPPGLAEETQYF
>.|TRBV5-5|TRBJ1-1|.|13
TGTGCCAGCAGCTTGAGGGTGTACACTGAAGCTTTCTTT
CASSLRVYTEAFF
>.|TRBV16|TRBJ1-4|.|14
TGTGCCAGCAGCCCACGCCTAGGTCAAGAAAAACTGTTTTTT
CASSPRLGQEKLFF
>.|TRBV7-9|TRBJ1-2|.|12
TGTGCCAGCAGCTTAGATGGGGTCGGCTACACCTTC
CASSLDGVGYTF
>.|TRBV5-6|TRBJ2-7|.|13
TGTGCCAGCAGCTTGGGTAGACACTACGAGCAGTACTTC
CASSLGRHYEQYF
>.|TRBV7-3|TRBJ2-1|TRBD2|16
TGTGCCAGCAGCTCCTACGGGGGGAGCTCCTACAATGAGCAGTTCTTC
CASSSYGGSSYNEQFF
>few|TRBV19|TRBJ1-5|.|13
TGTGCCAGTAATCAGGGCGGCAATCAGCCCCAGCATTTT
CASNQGGNQPQHF
>.|TRBV7-9|TRBJ2-1|TRBD2|17
TGTGCCAGCAGCTTAGTAGGGCCTAGCGGACGAGGGGATGAGCAGTTCTTC
CASSLVGPSGRGDEQFF
>.|TRBV30|TRBJ2-1|.|14
TGTGCCTGGAGTAAGGGGGACTCCTACAATGAGCAGTTCTTC
CAWSKGDSYNEQFF
>.|TRBV20-1|TRBJ2-7|.|11
TGCAGTGTTCGACTAGTGAACGAGCAGTACTTC
CSVRLVNEQYF
>.|TRBV6-4|TRBJ1-5|TRBD1|16
TGTGCCAGCAGGCGTCCGGGAGGGACAGACAATCAGCCCCAGCATTTT
CASRRPGGTDNQPQHF
>.|TRBV11-1|TRBJ2-5|TRBD2|18
TGTGCCAGCAGCCAACGGGGACTAGCGGGAGGGCCCCTTGAGACCCAGTACTTC
CASSQRGLAGGPLETQYF
>once|TRBV10-1|TRBJ2-2|.|17
TGCGCCAGCAGTCCACTCGGGGCGGGAACGAACACCGGGGAGCTGTTTTTT
CASSPLGAGTNTGELFF
>.|TRBV27|TRBJ2-3|.|13
TGTGCCAGCAGTCCGATATCCACAGATACGCAGTATTTT
CASSPISTDTQYF
>.|TRBV4-2|TRBJ2-3|.|15
TGTGCCAGCAGCCAAGAAGAGGGCTCCCTGAGAGCGCAGTATTTT
CASSQEEGSLRAQYF
>few|TRBV11-3|TRBJ2-1|.|15
TGTGCCAGCAGCTTAGGAAGTTCGAATTACAATGAGCAGTTCTTC
CASSLGSSNYNEQFF
>.|TRBV4-2|TRBJ2-3|TRBD2|18
TGTGCCAGCAGCCCGTCGACTAGCGGGGGGGGGAGCACAGATACGCAGTATTTT
CASSPSTSGGGSTDTQYF
>.|TRBV29-1|TRBJ1-1|TRBD1|13
TGCAGCGGAATGACAGGGAGATCCACTGAAGCTTTCTTT
CSGMTGRSTEAFF
>.|TRBV7-2|TRBJ2-7|.|14
TGTGCCAGCAGCTTAGTTCAGGGGATCTACGAGCAGTACTTC
CASSLVQGIYEQYF
>.|TRBV20-1|TRBJ2-2|.|11
TGCAGTGCTGGGAACACCGGGGAGCTGTTTTTT
CSAGNTGELFF
>.|TRBV11-2|TRBJ2-7|.|15
TGTGCCAGCAGTTCACCCCGGGACGCCCCCTACGAGCAGTACTTC
CASSSPRDAPYEQYF
>few|TRBV7-9|TRBJ2-5|TRBD2|16
TGTGCCAGCAGCTTGGGGACTAGCGGGAGATCAGAGACCCAGTACTTC
CASSLGTSGRSETQYF
>.|TRBV7-2|TRBJ2-3|.|16
TGTGCCAGCAGCTTAGATCATGGCAGGGGCGGAGATACGCAGTATTTT
CASSLDHGRGGDTQYF
>.|TRBV7-8|TRBJ2-5|.|13
TGTGCCAGCAGCTTTGATCGGGGGGAGACCCAGTACTTC
CASSFDRGETQYF
>.|TRBV4-3|TRBJ2-2|TRBD2|18
TGCGCCAGCAGCCAAGAATATGCTAGCGGGAGAGACACCGGGGAGCTGTTTTTT
CASSQEYASGRDTGELFF
>.|TRBV27|TRBJ2-7|TRBD2|16
TGTGCCAGCAGTGATTGGGCGGGAGGGCCCTCCTACGAGCAGTACTTC
CASSDWAGGPSYEQYF
>.|TRBV5-1|TRBJ2-7|TRBD2|14
TGCGCCAGCAGCTTGGGGACTAGCGGGTTCGAGCAGTACTTC
CASSLGTSGFEQYF
>.|TRBV11-2|TRBJ1-2|.|15
TGTGCCAGCAGCTCTAACCGGGGGCGGCTCTATGGCTACACCTTC
CASSSNRGRLYGYTF
>.|TRBV30|TRBJ2-3|.|13
TGTGCCTGGAGTGTACAGGGAACAGATACGCAGTATTTT
CAWSVQGTDTQYF
>.|TRBV7-2|TRBJ2-4|.|11
TGTGCCAGCAGCCTCAGGGAAATTCAGTACTTC
CASSLREIQYF
>.|TRBV13|TRBJ1-1|.|14
TGTGCCAGCAGCTTAGTAGGGGAGAACACTGAAGCTTTCTTT
CASSLVGENTEAFF
>.|TRBV2|TRBJ2-5|.|13
TGTGCCAGCAGTGACGGGATGATGGAGACCCAGTACTTC
CASSDGMMETQYF
>.|TRBV9|TRBJ2-1|TRBD2|16
TGTGCCAGCAGCGCGAACCCGGGACTAGCGGGGGATGAGCAGTTCTTC
CASSANPGLAGDEQFF
>.|TRBV2|TRBJ1-1|.|15
TGTGCCAGCAGTGAATCAAGGACAGATAACACTGAAGCTTTCTTT
CASSESRTDNTEAFF
>.|TRBV19|TRBJ2-1|TRBD2|15
TGTGCCAGTAGTATAGTCCGCAGCGGGATCAATGAGCAGTTCTTC
CASSIVRSGINEQFF